Listed below are T cell receptor beta chains from one sample, sequenced in a study of blood T cells in healthy people across ages. TCRdb called the 5' RACE reads again in MiXCR, with one record for every CDR3 protein. This table has approximately 780,000 distinct CDR3 sequences, 20% to 30% appearing once. These same records also appear under a second study, on T cells of mothers and their children.

Sequencing was performed on blood. The receptors come from a boy between 10 and 17 years old in good health. Both conserved end residues are part of each CDR3. The D gene is left open where the match is weak. Rows give clone size only sometimes, using once, few, many, or a class for an expanded clone.

V	J	D	length	size	CDR3	DNA
TRBV7-9	TRBJ1-2	TRBD1	15	few	CASSPGQGAPWGYTF	TGTGCCAGCAGCCCAGGACAGGGGGCCCCTTGGGGCTACACCTTC
TRBV4-1	TRBJ1-4	.	14	once	CASSQVARNEKLFF	TGCGCCAGCAGCCAAGTCGCCAGAAATGAAAAACTGTTTTTT
TRBV28	TRBJ1-4	.	15	.	CASSLSDYQGEKLFF	TGTGCCAGCAGTTTGAGTGACTACCAGGGGGAAAAACTGTTTTTT
TRBV27	TRBJ2-5	.	14	.	CASNGGCLRETQYF	TGTGCCAGCAACGGGGGCTGCCTTCGAGAGACCCAGTACTTC
TRBV27	TRBJ2-7	.	15	.	CAGSLKWASSYEQYF	TGTGCCGGCAGTTTAAAGTGGGCCAGCTCCTACGAGCAGTACTTC
TRBV5-5	TRBJ2-4	.	14	few	CASSFDFGKNIQYF	TGTGCCAGCAGCTTTGATTTTGGCAAAAACATTCAGTACTTC
TRBV20-1	TRBJ2-5	TRBD1	14	.	CSARRDRVQETQYF	TGCAGTGCCCGGCGGGACAGGGTCCAAGAGACCCAGTACTTC
TRBV19	TRBJ2-7	.	13	few	CASSRADSYEQYF	TGTGCCAGTAGTAGGGCAGACTCCTACGAGCAGTACTTC
TRBV9	TRBJ2-2	TRBD2	16	.	CASSVDAGGNTGELFF	TGTGCCAGCAGCGTAGATGCGGGGGGTAACACCGGGGAGCTGTTTTTT
TRBV7-3	TRBJ2-3	.	15	.	CASSVSGTDTDTQYF	TGTGCCAGCAGCGTTTCCGGGACTGACACAGATACGCAGTATTTT
TRBV7-9	TRBJ2-6	TRBD1	18	.	CASSRPGQSTNGANVLTF	TGTGCCAGCAGCCGACCGGGACAGTCGACGAATGGGGCCAACGTCCTGACTTTC
TRBV6-6	TRBJ1-4	TRBD1	14	.	CASSYKGGGEKLFF	TGTGCCAGCAGTTACAAAGGGGGCGGCGAAAAACTGTTTTTT
TRBV7-9	TRBJ2-7	.	14	many	CASSPDSYSYEQYF	TGTGCCAGCAGCCCCGATTCCTACTCCTACGAGCAGTACTTC
TRBV4-2	TRBJ2-5	.	15	.	CASSRGPGTEETQYF	TGTGCCAGCAGCCGAGGACCCGGGACCGAAGAGACCCAGTACTTC
TRBV28	TRBJ2-7	TRBD1	16	few	CASTTGGQGESYEQYF	TGTGCCAGCACCACCGGGGGACAGGGGGAGTCGTACGAGCAGTACTTC
TRBV4-3	TRBJ1-4	.	16	few	CASSQEVGSGSEKLFF	TGCGCCAGCAGCCAAGAAGTTGGGAGCGGGAGTGAAAAACTGTTTTTT
TRBV6-5	TRBJ1-2	.	13	.	CASSSDIGGGYTF	TGTGCCAGCAGTTCCGACATCGGCGGTGGCTACACCTTC
TRBV18	TRBJ2-1	.	15	few	CASSPEDSPVNEQFF	TGTGCCAGCTCACCGGAGGACTCCCCTGTCAATGAGCAGTTCTTC
TRBV12-3/TRBV12-4	TRBJ1-2	TRBD1	14	.	CASAPRGAYYGYTF	TGTGCCAGCGCACCCAGGGGGGCTTACTATGGCTACACCTTC
TRBV12-3/TRBV12-4	TRBJ2-7	.	13	few	CASSLGLNWEQYF	TGTGCCAGCAGTTTAGGCCTTAATTGGGAGCAGTACTTC
TRBV12-3/TRBV12-4	TRBJ1-4	.	14	.	CASSPYDEGEKLFF	TGTGCCAGCAGTCCCTACGACGAAGGGGAAAAACTGTTTTTT
TRBV12-3/TRBV12-4	TRBJ2-3	.	12	once	CASTAKRDTQYF	TGTGCCAGCACAGCTAAACGAGATACGCAGTATTTT
TRBV6-5	TRBJ2-7	.	12	.	CASRRSSYEQYF	TGTGCCAGCCGCCGGAGCTCCTACGAGCAGTACTTC
TRBV12-3/TRBV12-4	TRBJ2-2	TRBD1	16	few	CASSRRGSLNTGELFF	TGTGCCAGCAGTCGCAGGGGGTCCCTTAACACCGGGGAGCTGTTTTTT
TRBV10-3	TRBJ1-2	.	13	.	CANNGGRRYGYTF	TGTGCCAACAACGGGGGGCGGCGATATGGCTACACCTTC
TRBV16	TRBJ2-7	TRBD1	16	.	CASSPQRSVQGGEQYF	TGTGCCAGCAGCCCGCAAAGGAGTGTACAGGGGGGCGAGCAGTACTTC
TRBV27	TRBJ2-1	.	15	once	CASSLEGGGLGEQFF	TGTGCCAGCAGTTTAGAGGGGGGAGGGCTAGGTGAGCAGTTCTTC
TRBV5-1	TRBJ2-5	TRBD2	16	few	CASSGANSGGAKTQYF	TGCGCCAGCAGCGGGGCTAACAGCGGGGGGGCAAAGACCCAGTACTTC
TRBV15	TRBJ2-5	.	16	.	CATSRDRGSRGETQYF	TGTGCCACCAGCAGAGATAGGGGTAGCCGGGGGGAGACCCAGTACTTC
TRBV4-2	TRBJ2-1	.	17	few	CASSQDLLGLPYNEQFF	TGTGCCAGCAGCCAAGATCTACTGGGGCTCCCCTACAATGAGCAGTTCTTC
TRBV5-1	TRBJ2-4	.	15	few	CASSQSDTAKNIQYF	TGCGCCAGCAGTCAGTCTGACACAGCCAAAAACATTCAGTACTTC
TRBV12-3/TRBV12-4	TRBJ2-5	TRBD2	15	.	CASSLLAGLGETQYF	TGTGCCAGCAGTTTACTAGCGGGTCTCGGAGAGACCCAGTACTTC
TRBV3-1	TRBJ1-4	.	15	few	CASSQVGNGGEKLFF	TGTGCCAGCAGCCAAGTGGGCAACGGAGGTGAAAAACTGTTTTTT
TRBV19	TRBJ1-1	TRBD1	16	.	CASSHGQGAEVTEAFF	TGTGCCAGTAGTCATGGACAGGGGGCTGAAGTCACTGAAGCTTTCTTT
TRBV27	TRBJ2-1	TRBD1	16	few	CASSLSTGGSYNEQFF	TGTGCCAGCAGTTTGTCCACAGGGGGTTCCTACAATGAGCAGTTCTTC
TRBV7-6	TRBJ1-6	.	16	.	CASSLRGRDYNSPLHF	TGTGCCAGCAGCTTACGAGGGCGGGACTATAATTCACCCCTCCACTTT
TRBV19	TRBJ2-4	.	14	.	CASSNNGDKNIQYF	TGTGCCAGTAGTAATAATGGGGACAAAAACATTCAGTACTTC
TRBV4-2	TRBJ2-7	TRBD1	15	.	CASSQVHRGLDEQYF	TGTGCCAGCAGCCAAGTCCACAGGGGGCTCGACGAGCAGTACTTC
TRBV30	TRBJ2-7	.	11	.	CAWKDRYEQYF	TGTGCCTGGAAGGACCGTTACGAGCAGTACTTC
TRBV11-2	TRBJ2-3	TRBD2	17	.	CASSLDIRAGGTDTQYF	TGTGCCAGCAGCTTAGATATCAGGGCGGGAGGCACAGATACGCAGTATTTT
TRBV20-1	TRBJ2-2	TRBD1	15	.	CSARVGTGGIGELFF	TGCAGTGCTAGAGTGGGGACAGGGGGCATTGGGGAGCTGTTTTTT
TRBV4-1	TRBJ2-3	.	14	.	CASSQGLRSHTQYF	TGCGCCAGCAGCCAGGGCCTCCGCAGCCATACGCAGTATTTT
TRBV6-5	TRBJ2-1	TRBD2	15	.	CASRIVAGARNEQFF	TGTGCCAGCAGAATCGTAGCGGGAGCTCGGAATGAGCAGTTCTTC
TRBV20-1	TRBJ2-1	TRBD2	16	few	CSYSAPAGGLKHEQFF	TGCAGCTACTCCGCCCCCGCGGGGGGGTTAAAGCATGAGCAGTTCTTC
TRBV5-1	TRBJ2-5	.	14	.	CASSLVGRIEAQYF	TGCGCCAGCAGCTTGGTTGGGAGGATAGAGGCCCAGTACTTC
TRBV12-3/TRBV12-4	TRBJ2-6	.	18	few	CASKANLRGLSGANVLTF	TGTGCCAGCAAAGCAAATCTGCGGGGGCTCTCTGGGGCCAACGTCCTGACTTTC
TRBV20-1	TRBJ2-7	.	15	.	CSARDKGPDAHEQYF	TGCAGTGCTAGAGATAAAGGGCCGGACGCGCACGAGCAGTACTTC
TRBV7-2	TRBJ2-1	TRBD1	16	.	CASSSLRDRVYNEQFF	TGTGCCAGCAGCTCTCTAAGGGACAGGGTCTACAATGAGCAGTTCTTC
TRBV30	TRBJ2-5	TRBD2	13	few	CAWSGRGGETQYF	TGTGCCTGGAGTGGACGGGGAGGGGAGACCCAGTACTTC
TRBV7-9	TRBJ2-7	TRBD1	14	.	CASSSPRDRNEQYF	TGTGCCAGCAGCTCCCCACGGGACAGAAACGAGCAGTACTTC
TRBV20-1	TRBJ2-7	TRBD1	15	few	CSALPRTGASYEQYF	TGCAGTGCTCTCCCTCGGACAGGGGCGTCTTACGAGCAGTACTTC
TRBV6-2/TRBV6-3	TRBJ2-5	.	15	few	CASTTEENLGETQYF	TGTGCCAGCACCACCGAGGAAAATTTGGGAGAGACCCAGTACTTC
TRBV20-1	TRBJ2-5	TRBD2	17	.	CSARDPASGGFGETQYF	TGCAGTGCTAGAGATCCCGCTAGCGGGGGGTTCGGAGAGACCCAGTACTTC
TRBV21-1	TRBJ2-3	.	16	.	CASSKEEKFISDTQYF	TGTGCCAGCAGCAAAGAGGAGAAGTTCATCTCAGATACGCAGTATTTT
TRBV20-1	TRBJ1-2	.	15	.	CSARSLRRSDYGYTF	TGCAGTGCTAGAAGTTTACGGCGGTCGGACTATGGCTACACCTTC